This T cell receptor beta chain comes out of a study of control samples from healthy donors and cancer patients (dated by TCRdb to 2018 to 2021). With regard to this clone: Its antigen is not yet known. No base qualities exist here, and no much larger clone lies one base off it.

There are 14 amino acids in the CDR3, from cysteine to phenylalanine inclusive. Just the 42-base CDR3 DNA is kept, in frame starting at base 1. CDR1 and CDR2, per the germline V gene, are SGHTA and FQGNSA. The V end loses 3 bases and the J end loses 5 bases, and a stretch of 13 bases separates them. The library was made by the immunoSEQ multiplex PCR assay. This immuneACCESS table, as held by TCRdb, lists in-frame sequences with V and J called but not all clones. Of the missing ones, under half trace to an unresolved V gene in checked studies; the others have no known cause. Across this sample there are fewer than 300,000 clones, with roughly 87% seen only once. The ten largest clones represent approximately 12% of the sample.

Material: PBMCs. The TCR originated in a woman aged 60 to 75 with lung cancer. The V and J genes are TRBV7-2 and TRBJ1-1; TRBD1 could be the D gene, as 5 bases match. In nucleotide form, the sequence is TGTGCCAGCAGCTTCAACGCGGGGCAGACTGAAGCTTTCTTT. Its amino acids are CASSFNAGQTEAFF.